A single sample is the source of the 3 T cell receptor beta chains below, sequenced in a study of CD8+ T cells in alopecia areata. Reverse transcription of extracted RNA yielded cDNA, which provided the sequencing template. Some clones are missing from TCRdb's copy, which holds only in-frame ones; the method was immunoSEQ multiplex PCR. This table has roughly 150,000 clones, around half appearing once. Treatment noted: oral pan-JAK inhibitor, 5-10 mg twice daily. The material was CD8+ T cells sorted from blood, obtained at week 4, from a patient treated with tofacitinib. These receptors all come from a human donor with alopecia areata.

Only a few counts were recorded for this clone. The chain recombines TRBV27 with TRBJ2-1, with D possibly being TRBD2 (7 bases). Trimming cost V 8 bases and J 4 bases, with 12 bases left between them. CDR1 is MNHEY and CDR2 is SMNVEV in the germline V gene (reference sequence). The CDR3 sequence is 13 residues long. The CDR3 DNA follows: TGTGCCAGCGGCGGGGGCCTGTACAATGAGCAGTTCTTC. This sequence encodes CASGGGLYNEQFF.

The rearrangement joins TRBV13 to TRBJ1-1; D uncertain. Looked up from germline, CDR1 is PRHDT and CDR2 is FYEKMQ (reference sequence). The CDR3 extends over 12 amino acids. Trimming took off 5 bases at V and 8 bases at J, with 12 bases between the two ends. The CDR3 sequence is CASSPMQIEAFF. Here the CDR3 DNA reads TGTGCCAGCAGCCCAATGCAGATCGAAGCTTTCTTT.

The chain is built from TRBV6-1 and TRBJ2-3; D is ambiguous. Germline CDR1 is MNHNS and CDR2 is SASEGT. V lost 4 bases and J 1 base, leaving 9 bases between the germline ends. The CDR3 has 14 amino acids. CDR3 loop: CASSVLIGTDTQYF. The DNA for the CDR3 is TGTGCCAGCAGTGTTTTGATTGGCACAGATACGCAGTATTTT.